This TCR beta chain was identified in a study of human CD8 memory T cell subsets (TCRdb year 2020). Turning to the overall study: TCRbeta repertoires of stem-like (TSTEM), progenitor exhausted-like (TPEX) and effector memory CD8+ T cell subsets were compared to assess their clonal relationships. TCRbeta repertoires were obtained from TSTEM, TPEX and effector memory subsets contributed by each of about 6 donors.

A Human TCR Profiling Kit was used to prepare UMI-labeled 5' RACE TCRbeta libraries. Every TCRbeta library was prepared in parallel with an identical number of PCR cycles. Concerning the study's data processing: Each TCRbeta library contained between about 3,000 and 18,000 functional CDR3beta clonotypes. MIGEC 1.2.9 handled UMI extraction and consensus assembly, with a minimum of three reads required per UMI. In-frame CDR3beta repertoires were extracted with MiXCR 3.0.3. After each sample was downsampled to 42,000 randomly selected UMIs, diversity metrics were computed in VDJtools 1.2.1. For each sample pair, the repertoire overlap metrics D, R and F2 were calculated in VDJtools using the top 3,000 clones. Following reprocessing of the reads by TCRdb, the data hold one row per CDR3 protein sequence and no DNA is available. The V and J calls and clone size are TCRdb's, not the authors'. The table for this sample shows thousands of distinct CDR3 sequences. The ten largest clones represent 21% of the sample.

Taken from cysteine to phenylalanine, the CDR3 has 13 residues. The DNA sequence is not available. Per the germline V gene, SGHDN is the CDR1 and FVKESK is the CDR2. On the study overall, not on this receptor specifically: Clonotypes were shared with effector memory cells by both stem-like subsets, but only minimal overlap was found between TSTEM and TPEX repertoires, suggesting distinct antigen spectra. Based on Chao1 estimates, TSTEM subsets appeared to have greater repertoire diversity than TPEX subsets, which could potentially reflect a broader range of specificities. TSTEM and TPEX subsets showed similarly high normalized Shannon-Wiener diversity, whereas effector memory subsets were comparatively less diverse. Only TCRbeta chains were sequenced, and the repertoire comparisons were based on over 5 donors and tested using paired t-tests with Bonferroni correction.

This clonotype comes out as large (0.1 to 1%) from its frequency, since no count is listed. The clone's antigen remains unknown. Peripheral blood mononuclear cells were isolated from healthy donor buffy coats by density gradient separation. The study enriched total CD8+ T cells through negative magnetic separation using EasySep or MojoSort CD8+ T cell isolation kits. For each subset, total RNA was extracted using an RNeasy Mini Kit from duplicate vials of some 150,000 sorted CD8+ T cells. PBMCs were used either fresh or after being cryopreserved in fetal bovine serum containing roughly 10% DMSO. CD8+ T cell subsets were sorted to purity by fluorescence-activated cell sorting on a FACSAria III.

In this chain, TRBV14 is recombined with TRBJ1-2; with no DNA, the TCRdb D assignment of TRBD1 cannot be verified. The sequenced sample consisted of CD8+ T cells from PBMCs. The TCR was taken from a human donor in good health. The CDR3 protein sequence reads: CASSPQDRHGYTF.